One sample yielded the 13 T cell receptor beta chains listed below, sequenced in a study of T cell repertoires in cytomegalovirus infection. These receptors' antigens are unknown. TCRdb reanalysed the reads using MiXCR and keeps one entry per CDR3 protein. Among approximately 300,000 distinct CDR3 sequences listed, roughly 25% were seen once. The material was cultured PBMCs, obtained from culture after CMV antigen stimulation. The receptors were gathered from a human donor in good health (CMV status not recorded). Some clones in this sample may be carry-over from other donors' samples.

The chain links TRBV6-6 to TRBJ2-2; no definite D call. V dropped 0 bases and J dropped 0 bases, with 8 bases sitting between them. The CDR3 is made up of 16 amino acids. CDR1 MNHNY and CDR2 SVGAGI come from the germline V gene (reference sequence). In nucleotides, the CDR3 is TGTGCCAGCAGTTACTCGTTTCCACCGAACACCGGGGAGCTGTTTTTT. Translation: CASSYSFPPNTGELFF.

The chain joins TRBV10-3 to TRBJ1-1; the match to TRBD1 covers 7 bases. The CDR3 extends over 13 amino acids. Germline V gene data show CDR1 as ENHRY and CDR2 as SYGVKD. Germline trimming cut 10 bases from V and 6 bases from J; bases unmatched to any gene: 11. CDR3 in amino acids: CATTGQKGSEAFF. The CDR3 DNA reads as TGTGCCACGACGGGACAGAAGGGCTCTGAAGCTTTCTTT.

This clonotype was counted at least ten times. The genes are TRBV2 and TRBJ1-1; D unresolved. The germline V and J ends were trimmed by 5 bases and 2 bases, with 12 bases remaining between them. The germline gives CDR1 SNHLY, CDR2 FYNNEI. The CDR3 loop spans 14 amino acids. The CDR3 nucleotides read TGTGCCAGCAGTCGAGGTGTTCTTAACACTGAAGCTTTCTTT. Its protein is CASSRGVLNTEAFF.

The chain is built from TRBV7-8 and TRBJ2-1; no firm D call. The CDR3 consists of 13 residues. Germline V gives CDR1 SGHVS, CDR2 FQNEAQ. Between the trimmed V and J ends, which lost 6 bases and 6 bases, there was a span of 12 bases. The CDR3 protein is CASSRRVPNEQFF. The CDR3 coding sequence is TGTGCCAGCAGTAGAAGGGTCCCCAATGAGCAGTTCTTC.

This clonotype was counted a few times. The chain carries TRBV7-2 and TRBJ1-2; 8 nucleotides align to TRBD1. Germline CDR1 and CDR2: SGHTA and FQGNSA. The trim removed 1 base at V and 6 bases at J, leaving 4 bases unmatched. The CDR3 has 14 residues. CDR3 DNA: TGTGCCAGCAGCTTAGGGACAGGGTATGATGGCTACACCTTC. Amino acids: CASSLGTGYDGYTF. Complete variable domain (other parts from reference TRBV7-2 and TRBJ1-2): GAGVSQSPSNKVTEKGKDVELRCDPISGHTALYWYRQSLGQGLEFLIYFQGNSAPDKSGLPSDRFSAERTGGSVSTLTIQRTQQEDSAVYLCASSLGTGYDGYTFGSGTRLTVV.

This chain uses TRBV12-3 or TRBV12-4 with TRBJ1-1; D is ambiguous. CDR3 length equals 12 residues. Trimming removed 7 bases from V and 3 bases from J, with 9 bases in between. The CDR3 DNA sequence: TGTGCCAGCAAAATCCGGGACACTGAAGCTTTCTTT. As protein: CASKIRDTEAFF.

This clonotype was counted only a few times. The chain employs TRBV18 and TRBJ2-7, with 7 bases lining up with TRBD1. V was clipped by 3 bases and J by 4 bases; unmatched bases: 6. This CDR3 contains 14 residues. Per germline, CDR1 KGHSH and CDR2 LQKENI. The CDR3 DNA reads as TGTGCCAGCTCACCCAACAGGGGTGGTTACGAGCAGTACTTC. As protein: CASSPNRGGYEQYF.

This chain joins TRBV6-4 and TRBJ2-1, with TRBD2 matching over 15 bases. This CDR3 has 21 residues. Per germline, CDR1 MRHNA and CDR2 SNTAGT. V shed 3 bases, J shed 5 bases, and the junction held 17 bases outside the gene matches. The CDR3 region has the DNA TGTGCCAGCAGTGAAGGACTAGCGGGAGGGCTGTCAAGCGGGTATCACAATGAGCAGTTCTTC. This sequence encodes CASSEGLAGGLSSGYHNEQFF.

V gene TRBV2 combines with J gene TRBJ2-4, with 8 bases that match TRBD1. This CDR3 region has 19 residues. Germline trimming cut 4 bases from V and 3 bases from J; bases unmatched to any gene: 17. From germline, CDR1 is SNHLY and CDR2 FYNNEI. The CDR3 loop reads CASSAAWRLTTGGKNIQYF. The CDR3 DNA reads TGTGCCAGCAGTGCAGCCTGGAGGTTGACTACAGGGGGCAAAAACATTCAGTACTTC.

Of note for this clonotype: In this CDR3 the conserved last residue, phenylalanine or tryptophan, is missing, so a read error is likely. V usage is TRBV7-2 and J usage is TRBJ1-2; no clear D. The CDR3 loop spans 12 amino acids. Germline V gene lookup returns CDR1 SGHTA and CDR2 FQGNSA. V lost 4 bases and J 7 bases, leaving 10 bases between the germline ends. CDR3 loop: CASSSTRRGYTS. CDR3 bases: TGTGCCAGCAGCTCGACGAGACGTGGCTACACCTCC.

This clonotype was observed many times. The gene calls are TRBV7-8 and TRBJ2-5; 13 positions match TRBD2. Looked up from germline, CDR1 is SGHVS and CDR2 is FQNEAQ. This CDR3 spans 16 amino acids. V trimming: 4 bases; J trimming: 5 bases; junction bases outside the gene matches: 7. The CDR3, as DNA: TGTGCCAGCAGCTCACTAGCGGGAGGGCCGAGGGAGACCCAGTACTTC. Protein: CASSSLAGGPRETQYF.

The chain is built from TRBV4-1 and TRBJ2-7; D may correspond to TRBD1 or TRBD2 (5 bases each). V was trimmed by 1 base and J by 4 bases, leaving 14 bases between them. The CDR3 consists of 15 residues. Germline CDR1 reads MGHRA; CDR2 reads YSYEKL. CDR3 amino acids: CASSQGGGTLYEQYF. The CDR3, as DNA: TGCGCCAGCAGCCAAGGTGGGGGAACTCTTTACGAGCAGTACTTC.

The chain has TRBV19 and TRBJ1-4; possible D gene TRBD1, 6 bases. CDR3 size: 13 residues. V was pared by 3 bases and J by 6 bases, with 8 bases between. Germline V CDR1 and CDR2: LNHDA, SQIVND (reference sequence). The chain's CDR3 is CASSIGGHEKLFF. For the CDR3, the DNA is TGTGCCAGTAGTATCGGGGGCCATGAAAAACTGTTTTTT. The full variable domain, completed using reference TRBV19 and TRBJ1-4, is DGGITQSPKYLFRKEGQNVTLSCEQNLNHDAMYWYRQDPGQGLRLIYYSQIVNDFQKGDIAEGYSVSREKKESFPLTVTSAQKNPTAFYLCASSIGGHEKLFFGSGTQLSVL.